This T cell receptor (beta chain) came from a study of T cell responses to AZD1222 COVID-19 vaccine (dated by TCRdb to the early 2020s). Broadly, across the study: AZD1222 recipients with second doses at about 4 weeks or about 12 weeks were pooled, because spike-specific TCR depth and breadth did not differ between schedules. A total of just over 230 trial participants underwent TCR sequencing, of whom under 220 had received two doses of AZD1222 and approximately 26 had received two doses of the MenACWY control vaccine. Enrollment into the trials was organized by age into subgroups of 18-55, 56-69 and 70-plus years, and those subgroups contained roughly 140, 27 and 60 TCR-sequenced participants, respectively.

V ends up 0 bases short and J 4 bases short, with an unmatched junction base count of 4. Looking up the germline V gene yields CDR1 SGHVS and CDR2 FNYEAQ. The CDR3 numbers 16 residues from cysteine through phenylalanine. The CDR3 DNA has 48 bases and is translated from base 1. The CDR3 regions of human TCRbeta chains were analyzed by immunosequencing. The paper's processing steps were these. Repertoire TCRs were matched against a reference library of SARS-CoV-2-specific TCRs generated with the MIRA antigen-specificity platform. Breadth meant the fraction of unique TCRs that were SARS-CoV-2-associated, whereas depth meant the fraction of total T cells that were SARS-CoV-2-associated. Using the MIRA data, each spike-specific TCR was mapped to the spike region that the TCR reacts to and placed in a CD4 or CD8 class. Log10-transformed breadth and depth values were compared by one-way ANOVA with Sidak's multiple comparisons tests. The immuneACCESS repertoire file appears here via TCRdb, limited to in-frame rearrangements. These files lack a portion of the clones; in checked studies, under half of the deficit traces to unresolved V genes, and the cause of the others is not known. V and J calls and clone size are as listed in that table; D and trimming were resolved from the DNA. The sample has roughly 140,000 clones on record, just over 90% of them singletons. Jointly, the top ten make up less than 2% of the sample.

Study-level results and caveats: Reportedly, close to half of the unique spike-specific TCRs recognized epitopes lying outside the regions that are mutated in the B.1.351 and B.1.1.7 variants. The vaccine-associated CD4 TCRs covered the entire spike protein, and the dominant responses fell in regions 160-218 and 743-854. A significant rise in spike-specific TCR breadth and depth was observed after two AZD1222 doses relative to day 0 and relative to MenACWY recipients. The 56-69-year group was small, and its depth increase did not reach significance, likely because of low power. Most participants were white British and females outnumbered males, and the authors suggested that clonal diversity may have been underestimated. No day 14 peak-response samples were available, so repertoires were characterized only after the peak T cell response. Only a handful of AZD1222 recipients were SARS-CoV-2 seropositive at baseline, limiting conclusions about previously exposed vaccinees.

The label giving this sample's time point can be read as: baseline before first vaccination. The vaccinee samples were drawn from two UK trials, COV001 and COV002, one of which was a single-blind randomized controlled phase 2/3 trial testing AZD1222 (ChAdOx1 nCoV-19) in healthy adults. Trial participant PBMC samples were collected at day 0 and day 28 after the second dose for TCRbeta chain sequencing. About this clone: This clone's antigen is unknown. No much larger clone exists at a distance of one base, and base qualities are not known.

The sample here was peripheral blood, taken on day 0 of AZD1222 vaccination. This chain joins TRBV7-6 to TRBJ2-1, with TRBD1 matching 9 junction bases. The origin of this receptor is an adult in good health. In nucleotide form, the sequence is TGTGCCAGCAGCTTAGCGGGACAGGGTTTGTACAATGAGCAGTTCTTC. This translates into CASSLAGQGLYNEQFF.